This is a list of T cell receptor beta chains from one sample in a study of blood T cell repertoires in COVID-19. Sequencing was performed with immunoSEQ multiplex PCR; in TCRdb, only in-frame clones are kept and a portion is missing. The table lists 470,000 or so clones, roughly 89% of them singletons. Sequencing input: peripheral blood. These receptors all come from a woman aged 30 to 39 with acute or convalescent COVID-19. Each CDR3 is given with its conserved first and last residue. A D gene is named only where the DNA matches it firmly. Where a row states a size, it is once, few, many or the class of an expanded clone; other rows omit it.

- - TRBJ2-3 TRBV19 TGTGCCAGCCAAGGGGGCGGGGGGAAAAATACGCAGTATTTT CASQGGGGKNTQYF
- TRBD2 TRBJ2-7 TRBV7-6 TGTGCCAGCAGCTTAAAGGCGGGGGGGCCCTACGAGCAGTACTTC CASSLKAGGPYEQYF
- - TRBJ1-4 TRBV30 TGTGCCTGTACTGGCGGGGTACCTAATGAAAAACTGTTTTTT CACTGGVPNEKLFF
once TRBD2 TRBJ2-3 TRBV19 TGTGCCAGTAGTCCCCCCGTGGGGGGGATAGATACGCAGTATTTT CASSPPVGGIDTQYF
- TRBD2 TRBJ2-2 TRBV5-1 TGCGCCAGCAGCTTGGCCAGCGGGGCGACCGGGGAGCTGTTTTTT CASSLASGATGELFF
- - TRBJ1-2 TRBV24-1 TGTGCCACCAGTCTAGGTTTAAACTATGGCTACACCTTC CATSLGLNYGYTF
once TRBD1 TRBJ2-7 TRBV7-9 TGTGCCAGCGGCCCTGGACAGGGTGGATACGAGCAGTACTTC CASGPGQGGYEQYF
- - TRBJ1-1 TRBV6-5 TGTGCCAGCGGAAGAGGTGGGAACACTGAAGCTTTCTTT CASGRGGNTEAFF
once - TRBJ1-1 TRBV5-6 TGTGCCAGCAGCTTAACAGGAAACACTGAAGCTTTCTTT CASSLTGNTEAFF
- TRBD1 TRBJ2-3 TRBV5-4 TGTGCCAGCAGATACGGGACAGTGACAGATACGCAGTATTTT CASRYGTVTDTQYF
- - TRBJ1-4 TRBV3-1/TRBV3-2 TGTGCCAGCAGCCAAGCGTTCGCAACTAATGAAAAACTGTTTTTT CASSQAFATNEKLFF
- TRBD2 TRBJ2-5 TRBV9 TGTGCCAGCAGCGATAGCGGGGGGGCCGGTGAGACCCAGTACTTC CASSDSGGAGETQYF
- TRBD2 TRBJ2-1 TRBV7-8 TGTGCCAGCAGCAGTAGCGGGGGGGGCGGATACAATGAGCAGTTCTTC CASSSSGGGGYNEQFF
- TRBD2 TRBJ2-3 TRBV2 TGTGCCAGCAGTGAAGAAGGGCTAGCGGGGGGCCGGTATTTT CASSEEGLAGGRYF
- - TRBJ1-1 TRBV5-6 TGTGCCAGCAGCTTCGGGACAATAGGCACTGAAGCTTTCTTT CASSFGTIGTEAFF
once - TRBJ2-7 TRBV2 TGTGCCAGCAGTGACGGGGGGCTGTACGAGCAGTACTTC CASSDGGLYEQYF
- - TRBJ2-6 TRBV5-1 TGCGCCAGCAGCTTGGCCTTCGAGTACTCCGGGGCCAACGTCCTGACTTTC CASSLAFEYSGANVLTF
- - TRBJ1-1 TRBV5-1 TGCGCCAGCAGCTTATATTCAAACAGGGAATGGAGCACTGAAGCTTTCTTT CASSLYSNREWSTEAFF
- - TRBJ2-5 TRBV14 TGTGCCAGCAGCCGCGGTTCAGGGAGGTTAGAGACCCAGTACTTC CASSRGSGRLETQYF
- - TRBJ1-5 TRBV6-5 TGTGCCAGCAGCGTACAGGGAGGGGGTCAGCCCCAGCATTTT CASSVQGGGQPQHF
- - TRBJ1-2 TRBV18 TGTGCCAGCTCGCGGGGAGAGGGAGACTATGGCTACACCTTC CASSRGEGDYGYTF
- - TRBJ1-4 TRBV4-2 TGTGCCAGCAGCCAAGATAGAGCGAATGAAAAACTGTTTTTT CASSQDRANEKLFF
- - TRBJ1-5 TRBV19 TGTGCCAGTAGTATTGGGGCCAATTTACAGCCCCAGCATTTT CASSIGANLQPQHF
- - TRBJ2-7 TRBV28 TGTGCCATTACCCGTCCCGGGACAAGCTCCTACGAGCAGTACTTC CAITRPGTSSYEQYF
few - TRBJ2-7 TRBV18 TGTGCCAGCTCACCACCGTACGGGAGCGCTAGGGACGAGCAGTACTTC CASSPPYGSARDEQYF
- TRBD1 TRBJ1-2 TRBV5-1 TGCGCCAGCAGCCCGACCCCCGACAGGGGTGATGGCTACACCTTC CASSPTPDRGDGYTF
- - TRBJ2-1 TRBV24-1 TGTGCCACCAGTGACCGGACGGGGGACGAGCAGTTCTTC CATSDRTGDEQFF
- - TRBJ2-3 TRBV7-6 TGTGCCAGCAGCTTACTAGCGCCAGATACGCAGTATTTT CASSLLAPDTQYF
- TRBD2 TRBJ2-1 TRBV28 TGTGCCACCTCGGAATGGAGCGGGGGGGCGGTCAATGAGCAGTTCTTC CATSEWSGGAVNEQFF
- - TRBJ1-2 TRBV9 TGTGCCAGCAGCGTAGATGGTAGGGGAAAAACTCGCTATGGCTACACCTTC CASSVDGRGKTRYGYTF
- TRBD1 TRBJ1-1 TRBV7-2 TGTGCCAGCAGCTTAGGGAGACAGGGGGCTCACCCTGAAGCTTTCTTT CASSLGRQGAHPEAFF
once TRBD1 TRBJ2-3 TRBV19 TGTGCCAGTAGTATGGAGTCAGGGGGACCAGATACGCAGTATTTT CASSMESGGPDTQYF
- - TRBJ2-5 TRBV21-1 TGTGCCAGCAGCACTAGGCTAGCGGGGGGGCACCAAGAGACCCAGTACTTC CASSTRLAGGHQETQYF
once TRBD2 TRBJ2-5 TRBV5-1 TGCGCCAGCAGCTTGGTGGCTAGCGGGTTCCGACCGGAGACCCAGTACTTC CASSLVASGFRPETQYF
- - TRBJ1-6 TRBV14 TGTGCCAGCAGCCAAGACGGCAGGGGTAATTCACCCCTCCACTTT CASSQDGRGNSPLHF
- TRBD1 TRBJ1-2 TRBV3-1/TRBV3-2 TGTGCCAGCAGCCAGCGACAGGGGCATGGCTACACCTTC CASSQRQGHGYTF
once TRBD1 TRBJ1-1 TRBV3-1/TRBV3-2 TGTGCCAGCAGCCCATGGACAGGGTCGGGCACTGAAGCTTTCTTT CASSPWTGSGTEAFF
- TRBD1 TRBJ2-2 TRBV30 TGTGCCTGGAGGTGGTTTAGGGGGCGCACCGGGGAGCTGTTTTTT CAWRWFRGRTGELFF
- TRBD1 TRBJ2-5 TRBV12-5 TGTGCCGCCGGCCGGGACAGCGTCCAAGAGACCCAGTACTTC CAAGRDSVQETQYF
- TRBD2 TRBJ2-5 TRBV30 TGTGCCTGGAGTGGCAGCGGGGGATACCAAGAGACCCAGTACTTC CAWSGSGGYQETQYF
- - TRBJ2-5 TRBV2 TGTGCCAGCAGTGAGCTCGGGTTATACCAAGAGACCCAGTACTTC CASSELGLYQETQYF
- TRBD1 TRBJ1-6 TRBV6-5 TGTGCCAGCCAGGGGGGCAATTCACCCCTCCACTTT CASQGGNSPLHF
many - TRBJ1-5 TRBV28 TGTGCCAGCACCCCTGGGAGAGTTTATAGCAATCAGCCCCAGCATTTT CASTPGRVYSNQPQHF
- - TRBJ1-5 TRBV30 TGTGCCTGGAGTGTACAGGCCTCAAATCAGCCCCAGCATTTT CAWSVQASNQPQHF
- - TRBJ1-2 TRBV9 TGTGCCAGCAGCGTAGGGGCGAAGGGGGAGTATGGCTACACCTTC CASSVGAKGEYGYTF
- TRBD2 TRBJ2-7 TRBV4-1 TGCGCCAGCAGCCAACCTGTTGGGCGGGGGGGCTACGAGCAGTACTTC CASSQPVGRGGYEQYF
- - TRBJ2-7 TRBV5-8 TGTGCCAGCAGCTTGGGGGTCCCCCGGGGGGCGCTGGGTCCCGAGCAGTACTTC CASSLGVPRGALGPEQYF
once - TRBJ1-2 TRBV27 TGTGCCAGCACAACTAGGACTCCCCAGGGGTTGATGGGCTACACCTTC CASTTRTPQGLMGYTF
- TRBD2 TRBJ2-1 TRBV5-1 TGCGCCAGCAGCCAGGCCTCGGGGGGGCGTGAGCAGTTCTTC CASSQASGGREQFF
- - TRBJ1-1 TRBV30 TGTGCCTGGAGTTCCGCCTACGCTGAAGCTTTCTTT CAWSSAYAEAFF
- TRBD1 TRBJ1-5 TRBV2 TGTGCCAGCAGTGAAGCGCTTGGGACAGGGGGTAATCAGCCCCAGCATTTT CASSEALGTGGNQPQHF
- TRBD2 TRBJ2-1 TRBV13 TGTGCCAGCAGCTGGGGACTAGCGGGGGGTCAAGAGCAGTTCTTC CASSWGLAGGQEQFF
- TRBD1 TRBJ2-3 TRBV30 TGTGCCTGGAGTTACCGGGACAGGGGGTTGGATACGCAGTATTTT CAWSYRDRGLDTQYF
- - TRBJ1-1 TRBV18 TGTGCCAGCTCACCTAAGAACACTGAAGCTTTCTTT CASSPKNTEAFF
- TRBD1 TRBJ2-1 TRBV9 TGTGCCAGCAGCGTAGATGTCCGGACAGGGGCTGGCAATGAGCAGTTCTTC CASSVDVRTGAGNEQFF
- - TRBJ1-1 TRBV6-5 TGTGCCAGCAGTTACTCGATCCGGGGGGCCACTGAAGCTTTCTTT CASSYSIRGATEAFF
- TRBD2 TRBJ2-5 TRBV19 TGTGCCAGTAGTATAGACCTACTAGCGGGGGAAATCCAAGAGACCCAGTACTTC CASSIDLLAGEIQETQYF
- TRBD1 TRBJ2-7 TRBV5-1 TGCGCCAGCAGCTTGTACAGGGGCTACGAGCAGTACTTC CASSLYRGYEQYF
- - TRBJ2-5 TRBV1 TGCACCAGCAGCCAAGATCAGGCTAGCGGGGGGGGCAGGGAGACCCAGTACTTC CTSSQDQASGGGRETQYF